The sequence of this T cell receptor (beta chain) was determined in a study of T cell responses to AZD1222 COVID-19 vaccine. Only in-frame clones appear in the TCRdb table, and some are missing; sequencing was by immunoSEQ multiplex PCR. The sample holds under 130,000 clones, roughly 80% seen once. This CDR3 is 15 amino acids long. V shed 4 bases and J 1 base; nucleotides not matched to a gene: 5. Germline V gives CDR1 LNHDA, CDR2 SQIVND (reference sequence). The sequences come from peripheral blood, collected on day 0 of AZD1222 vaccination. This chain uses TRBV19 with TRBJ1-1, with 8 bases fitting TRBD1. The TCR was taken from an adult in good health. The CDR3 here is CASSTRQGPNTEAFF. In DNA, the CDR3 is TGTGCCAGTAGTACTAGACAGGGGCCGAACACTGAAGCTTTCTTT.